These 13 T cell receptor beta chains share one sample of origin, sequenced in a study of siplizumab effects on memory and regulatory T cells. Sequenced by immunoSEQ multiplex PCR; TCRdb stores in-frame clones only, minus some. The sample has about 52,000 clones; approximately 97% are singletons. Sequencing input: naive CD4+ T cells sorted from blood. The receptors were gathered from a human donor in good health.

A note on this clone: A read error may produce the germline difference seen at one junction end. For the CDR3, the DNA is TGTGCTAGTGGTCTACGGACACTGAACGCTGAAGCTTTCTTT. This sequence encodes CASGLRTLNAEAFF. The chain uses TRBV12-5 and TRBJ1-1; maybe TRBD1 (5 bases). Per the germline V gene, CDR1 is LGHNT and CDR2 is FRNRAP. The CDR3 length is 14 residues.

This clone appeared once. V and J are TRBV19 and TRBJ2-3, with 12 bases identical to TRBD2. In germline, CDR1 is LNHDA, CDR2 SQIVND (reference sequence). This CDR3 is built from 16 residues. V lost 4 bases to trimming and J lost 4 bases; unmatched junction nucleotides: 6. As DNA, the CDR3 is TGTGCCAGTAGTAAGGCTAGCGGGAGGGCCGCAGATACGCAGTATTTT. This encodes CASSKASGRAADTQYF.

The chain has TRBV5-6 and TRBJ1-3; D ambiguous. The CDR3 is made up of 14 amino acids. Germline CDR1 SGHDT, CDR2 YYEEEE. Trimming removed 0 bases from V and 5 bases from J, with 9 bases in between. In DNA form, the CDR3 reads TGTGCCAGCAGCTTGGATAAGGCGAGAAACACCATATATTTT. It translates to CASSLDKARNTIYF.

The V call is TRBV16, the J call TRBJ2-5; TRBD2 agrees at 8 bases. V lost 7 bases to trimming and J lost 1 base; unmatched junction nucleotides: 2. The CDR3 has 13 amino acids. CDR1 KGHSY and CDR2 FQNENV come from the germline V gene. The CDR3 sequence: CASTAGGQETQYF. The DNA for the CDR3 is TGTGCCAGCACCGCGGGGGGCCAAGAGACCCAGTACTTC.

This chain joins TRBV7-9 and TRBJ2-3; D gene ambiguous. Trimming cost V 2 bases and J 6 bases, with 15 bases left between them. This CDR3 has 15 amino acids. Looked up from germline, CDR1 is SEHNR and CDR2 is FQNEAQ (reference sequence). The CDR3 is CASSLIVTRKDTQYF. The CDR3 nucleotides read TGTGCCAGCAGCTTAATCGTAACCCGAAAGGATACGCAGTATTTT.

This chain joins TRBV28 and TRBJ1-5, with 7 positions matching TRBD1. After removal of 2 bases from V and 6 bases from J, the junction contained 7 bases not matched to a gene. Germline values: CDR1 MDHEN, CDR2 SYDVKM. The CDR3 is 15 amino acids. CDR3 residues: CASSLNRGKGQPQHF. Here the CDR3 DNA reads TGTGCCAGCAGTTTAAACAGGGGAAAGGGTCAGCCCCAGCATTTT.

The chain carries TRBV5-1 and TRBJ2-2, with a possible D match to TRBD2 (6 bases). Germline lookup yields CDR1 SGHRS and CDR2 YFSETQ. This CDR3 has 15 amino acids. Trimming cost V 3 bases and J 1 base, with 10 bases left between them. The CDR3 loop reads CASSYTSMNTGELFF. The CDR3 DNA sequence: TGCGCCAGCAGCTATACTAGCATGAACACCGGGGAGCTGTTTTTT.

The chain uses TRBV19 and TRBJ2-5, with 8 bases lining up with TRBD1. The ends lost 5 bases at V and 4 bases at J; junction bases unmatched: 3. Germline V lookup: CDR1 LNHDA, CDR2 SQIVND (reference sequence). CDR3 length: 13 amino acids. The CDR3 loop reads CASSHQGAETQYF. CDR3 sequence (DNA): TGTGCCAGTAGTCATCAGGGGGCAGAGACCCAGTACTTC.

The chain couples TRBV5-1 to TRBJ2-7, with D unclear. This CDR3 comprises 12 residues. Germline V gene lookup returns CDR1 SGHRS and CDR2 YFSETQ. V was pared by 5 bases and J by 3 bases, with 9 bases between. CDR3 in amino acids: CASRPDNYEQYF. The CDR3 nucleotides are TGCGCCAGCAGACCTGATAACTACGAGCAGTACTTC.

The chain couples TRBV2 to TRBJ1-2, with unresolved D. Germline-derived CDR1 and CDR2 are SNHLY and FYNNEI. V lost 0 bases and J 4 bases, leaving 12 bases between the germline ends. This CDR3 is built from 15 residues. The CDR3, as DNA: TGTGCCAGCAGTGAAGCCTTCCAGTACAGCTATGGCTACACCTTC. Translation gives CASSEAFQYSYGYTF.

This clone appeared a single time. The chain employs TRBV19 and TRBJ2-7, with 11 bases identical to TRBD1. Trimming at V came to 3 bases and at J to 3 bases, leaving 1 base not matched to a gene. This CDR3 contains 14 residues. Germline V gives CDR1 LNHDA, CDR2 SQIVND (reference sequence). The CDR3 DNA follows: TGTGCCAGTAGTATCGGGACAGGGGGCTACGAGCAGTACTTC. This sequence encodes CASSIGTGGYEQYF.

The genes are TRBV9 and TRBJ2-2; no clear D. Trimming stripped 7 bases from V and 7 bases from J, with 11 bases between. Germline V gene data show CDR1 as SGDLS and CDR2 as YYNGEE. The CDR3 is 12 amino acids. Written as DNA, the CDR3 is TGTGCCAGCGGGTCAGGCGGCGGGGAGCTGTTTTTT. This gives the protein CASGSGGGELFF. Using reference TRBV9 and TRBJ2-2 for the parts outside the CDR3, the full variable domain is DSGVTQTPKHLITATGQRVTLRCSPRSGDLSVYWYQQSLDQGLQFLIQYYNGEERAKGNILERFSAQQFPDLHSELNLSSLELGDSALYFCASGSGGGELFFGEGSRLTVL.

The chain uses TRBV6-1 and TRBJ1-3; TRBD1 agrees at 7 bases. The CDR3 has 17 amino acids. V lost 4 bases to trimming and J lost 2 bases; unmatched junction nucleotides: 11. Germline assignment: CDR1 MNHNS and CDR2 SASEGT. The CDR3 sequence: CASSALNGQEAGNTIYF. DNA of the CDR3: TGTGCCAGCAGTGCGCTGAACGGACAGGAAGCTGGAAACACCATATATTTT.